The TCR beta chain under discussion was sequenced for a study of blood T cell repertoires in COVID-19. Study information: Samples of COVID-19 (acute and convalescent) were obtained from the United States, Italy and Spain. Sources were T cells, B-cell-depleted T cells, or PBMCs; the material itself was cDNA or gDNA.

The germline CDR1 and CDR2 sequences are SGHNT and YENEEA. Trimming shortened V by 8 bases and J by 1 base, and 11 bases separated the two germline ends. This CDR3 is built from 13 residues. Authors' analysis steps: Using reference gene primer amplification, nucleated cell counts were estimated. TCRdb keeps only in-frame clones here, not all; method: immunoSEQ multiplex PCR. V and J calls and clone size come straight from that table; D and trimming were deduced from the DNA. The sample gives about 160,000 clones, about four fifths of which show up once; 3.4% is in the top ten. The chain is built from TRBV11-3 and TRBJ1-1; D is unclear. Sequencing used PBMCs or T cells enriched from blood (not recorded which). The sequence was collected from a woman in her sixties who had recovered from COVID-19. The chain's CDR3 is CASGRAPNTEAFF. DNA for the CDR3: TGTGCCAGCGGGAGAGCACCGAACACTGAAGCTTTCTTT.